This entry features one T cell receptor (beta chain) sequence. This clonotype was seen at least ten times. The clone's antigen remains unknown. Within one base of it there is no much larger clone, and no base qualities were kept. The source of the sample is a study of CD8 T cells in ankylosing spondylitis (dated by TCRdb to the late 2010s). With respect to the entire study: T cell receptor beta repertoires were profiled in healthy donors and ankylosing spondylitis patients so that disease-linked TCR variants could be found. In total, the full study cohort was made up of 85 to 140 healthy donors and approximately 27 ankylosing spondylitis patients. Peripheral blood samples were taken, and synovial fluid was additionally collected from ankylosing spondylitis patients.

Its CDR3 holds 14 amino acids, cysteine through phenylalanine. The DNA shown is the 42-base CDR3, in frame from base 1. CDR1 DFQATT and CDR2 SNEGSKA are derived from the germline V gene (reference sequence). V is pruned by 0 bases and J by 5 bases, leaving 6 bases of the junction without a gene match. Sequenced using an Illumina HiSeq 2500. TCR beta libraries were prepared by quantitative 5'-RACE with molecular barcodes. Regarding the original processing steps: Disease-linked TCR variants were identified with a new computational method built on a probabilistic model of VDJ rearrangement. TCRdb reworked the public reads: Q25 trimming with fastp, MiXCR clone assembly, productive beta chains retained. Duplicate CDR3 protein sequences are folded into a single record with the most common DNA and genes. TCRdb, not the original authors, processed these V and J calls. The sample table shows under 250,000 distinct CDR3 sequences, and roughly 25% are seen once. 6.6% of the sample goes to the ten largest clones.

Study-wide conclusions, independent of this receptor: A TCR beta motif of several highly homologous amino acid variants appeared characteristic of blood from ankylosing spondylitis patients. A CD8+ phenotype was shown by the disease-linked clones, which were found at relatively low frequencies in peripheral blood. Some motif variants had previously been reported in the synovial fluid and blood of reactive arthritis patients, which suggests shared mechanisms of disease initiation. Significant enrichment of the disease-linked clones was reported in matched synovial fluid samples from ankylosing spondylitis patients.

The chain links TRBV20-1 with TRBJ2-5; the central 7 bases match TRBD1. This sequence originates from a male donor with ankylosing spondylitis or in good health (not recorded which). The sample consisted of blood, either unsorted or a sorted T cell fraction (not recorded which). The CDR3 corresponds to CSARETGSLETQYF. The DNA reads TGCAGTGCTAGAGAGACAGGGTCTCTGGAGACCCAGTACTTC.